These 8 T cell receptor beta chains were all obtained from the same sample, sequenced in a study of tumor and adjacent non-tumor tissue in lung cancer. The library came from three nested PCR rounds adapted from ARM-PCR protocols. TCRdb fed the multiplex PCR reads into MiXCR, producing one record per CDR3 protein. This sample has about 98,000 distinct CDR3 sequences, with about 80% found just once. This sample's RNA came from whole unsorted tissue. This non-tumor lung sample came from over 3 cm beyond the tumor edge. The material sequenced was distant non-tumor lung tissue. These receptors originate from a man in his sixties with small cell lung cancer.

With respect to this clonotype: As the CDR3 is not closed by the conserved phenylalanine or tryptophan, this likely results from a read error. V gene TRBV6-2 or TRBV6-3 combines with J gene TRBJ2-5, with D possibly matching TRBD2 (5 bases). Deletions cut 6 bases from V and 5 bases from J, with 13 bases between. CDR1 is MNHEY, CDR2 SVGEGT, per germline. The CDR3 runs to 13 residues. The CDR3 loop is CASRGSVTETQYI. CDR3 sequence (DNA): TGTGCCAGCAGAGGTAGCGTGACGGAGACCCAGTACATC.

The V call is TRBV11-1, the J call TRBJ2-1; 12 nucleotides agree with TRBD2. The junction had 20 bases not matched to a gene; V was cut back by 10 bases and J by 7 bases. The CDR3 loop spans 18 amino acids. Germline CDR1 reads SGHAT; CDR2 reads FQDESV (reference sequence). The CDR3 DNA is TGTGCCATCAGGTCAGAATCGAGGACTAGCGGGAATGGTAATGAGCAGTTCTTC. Protein sequence: CAIRSESRTSGNGNEQFF.

Concerning this clonotype: Since the CDR3 does not end with the conserved phenylalanine or tryptophan, this likely comes from a read error. V usage is TRBV6-1 and J usage is TRBJ1-5; D is unresolved. This CDR3 spans 14 amino acids. Germline V gene lookup returns CDR1 MNHNS and CDR2 SASEGT. This chain's CDR3 is CARSERGNYQPQHL. In nucleotides, the CDR3 is TGTGCAAGAAGTGAACGAGGCAACTATCAGCCCCAGCATTTA.

Turning to this clonotype: A junction boundary mismatches the germline segment, possibly from a read error. This chain's CDR3 is CRVGGNGQFF. The DNA of the CDR3 is TGCAGAGTTGGGGGCAATGGGCAATTCTTC. The rearrangement uses TRBV29-1 and TRBJ2-1; the D gene is possibly TRBD1 (6 bases). Germline values: CDR1 SQVTM, CDR2 ANQGSEA. The CDR3 contains 10 residues.

This clonotype was recorded once. This sequence joins TRBV11-2 and TRBJ2-5, with unresolved D. Germline CDR1 is SGHAT and CDR2 is FQNNGV. The CDR3 sequence is 13 residues long. The V end was cut by 9 bases, the J end by 4 bases, with 15 bases between. The CDR3, as DNA: TGTGCCAGGAGTCTGGGCTGGCGAGAGACCCAGTACTTC. It translates to CARSLGWRETQYF.

Details on this clonotype: The junction does not match germline at one end; this may be a read error. The genes are TRBV29-1 and TRBJ1-2, with D unclear. CDR3 length: 12 amino acids. Germline V gene lookup returns CDR1 SQVTM and CDR2 ANQGSEA. CDR3 bases: TGCAGCGTTGATTCAACGGTTCATGGCCACACCTTC. As protein: CSVDSTVHGHTF.

The chain combines TRBV7-9 with TRBJ2-2; 9 bases map to TRBD2. With V trimmed by 2 bases and J by 4 bases, 5 bases remained unmatched. Germline loops: CDR1 SEHNR, CDR2 FQNEAQ (reference sequence). The CDR3 is made up of 16 amino acids. CDR3 region: CASSLSDSGGTGELFF. The CDR3 bases are TGTGCCAGCAGCTTAAGCGATAGCGGGGGCACCGGGGAGCTGTTTTTT.

The J gene is TRBJ2-2, the V gene TRBV20-1; D possibly corresponds to TRBD2 (5 bases). The CDR3 extends over 14 amino acids. Germline lookup yields CDR1 DFQATT and CDR2 SNEGSKA (reference sequence). CDR3 DNA: TGCATTACTAGAGATATAGATTGGACTGGGGAGCTGTTTTTT. Translating it yields CITRDIDWTGELFF.